Reported below is one T cell receptor (beta chain). The assay was immunoSEQ multiplex PCR, and TCRdb's table has in-frame clones only and misses some. Of 80,000 or so clones detected, 95% to 98% appear once; the ten largest clones hold roughly 0.15%. This specimen comes from a study of technical replicates of blood from a few donors. V was pared by 6 bases and J by 4 bases, with 6 bases of the junction left unmatched. Germline V CDR1 and CDR2: SGHRS, YFSETQ. This CDR3 is 14 amino acids long. Input material: T cells isolated from PBMCs. V and J are TRBV5-1 and TRBJ2-3, with TRBD2 matching over 9 bases. This receptor was obtained from a human donor in good health. Written as DNA, the CDR3 is TGCGCCAGCACGGCGGGAGGGGGAGCAGATACGCAGTATTTT. Its protein product is CASTAGGGADTQYF.